This TCR beta chain was sequenced in a study of shared clonotypes between healthy human individuals. Study-wide results and limits: Represented diversity, genetic and exposure-history alike, was limited by few donors. Only blood samples were collected, and tissue repertoires likely differ.

CDR3 length equals 11 residues. Germline V gene data show CDR1 as DFQATT and CDR2 as SNEGSKA (reference sequence). A word on this clone: What it recognizes is unknown. Relative to the germline gene, one junction end is altered; a read error may explain this.

Adult donors, all healthy and HIV-negative, had no recent acute infections or vaccinations. Genomic DNA came from around 84 million PBMCs in unsorted samples. TCRdb's copy holds only in-frame clones and misses some; the assay was immunoSEQ multiplex PCR. This table has 400,000 to 550,000 clones, 79% appearing once. V is TRBV20-1 and J is TRBJ2-1; D call uncertain. This sequence originates from a woman between 35 and 50 years old in good health. Some clones in this sample may be carry-over from other donors' samples. Sequences were obtained from PBMCs. In DNA form, the CDR3 reads TGCAGTGCCCCCCGACAAGATTTTGTCGTCTTC. Amino acid sequence: CSAPRQDFVVF.